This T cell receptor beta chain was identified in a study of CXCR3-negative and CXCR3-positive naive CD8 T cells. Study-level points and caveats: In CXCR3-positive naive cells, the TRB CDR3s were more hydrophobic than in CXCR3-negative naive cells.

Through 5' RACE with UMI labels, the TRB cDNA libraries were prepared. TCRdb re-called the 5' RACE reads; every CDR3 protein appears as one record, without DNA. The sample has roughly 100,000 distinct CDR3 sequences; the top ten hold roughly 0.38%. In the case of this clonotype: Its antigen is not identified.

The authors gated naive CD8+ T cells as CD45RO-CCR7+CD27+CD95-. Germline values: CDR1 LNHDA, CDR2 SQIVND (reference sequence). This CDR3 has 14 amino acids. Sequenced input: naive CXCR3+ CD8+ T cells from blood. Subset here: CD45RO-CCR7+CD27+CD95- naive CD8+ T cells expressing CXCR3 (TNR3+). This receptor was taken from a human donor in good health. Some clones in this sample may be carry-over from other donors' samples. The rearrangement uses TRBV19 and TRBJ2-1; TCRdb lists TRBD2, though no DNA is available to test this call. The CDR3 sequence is CASSMGTRYNEQFF.